This TCR beta chain was documented in a study of early T cells in non-severe SARS-CoV-2 infection. Study-wide context: Sequenced bulk RNA came from whole blood that was unsorted, and chains were unpaired. Whole-study results and caveats: Anti-spike CD8 specificities were favored by VDJdb matching, whose results missed private and CD4 specificities.

Trimming took off 0 bases at V and 2 bases at J, with 17 bases between the two ends. The CDR3 length is 16 residues. Germline-derived CDR1 and CDR2 are DFQATT and SNEGSKA (reference sequence). This clonotype was counted only a few times. The antigen is undetermined. Molecules of cDNA were individually given unique molecular identifiers that were attached to them. TCRdb reprocessed the 5' RACE reads with MiXCR, giving one entry per CDR3 protein. This sample has 95,000 to 120,000 distinct CDR3 sequences, with over 10% found just once. This TCR was recovered from an adult who was a healthcare worker with PCR-confirmed SARS-CoV-2 infection or an uninfected control (not recorded which). The sample was whole blood. J is TRBJ2-7 and V is TRBV20-1; either TRBD1 or TRBD2 may fit D (5 bases each). The CDR3 spells CSARDLGGAEPYEQYF. The CDR3 nucleotides read TGCAGTGCTAGAGATCTTGGGGGTGCAGAACCCTACGAGCAGTACTTC.